This entry lists 25 T cell receptor beta chains sequenced from one sample in a study of post-analysis software for immune sequencing data. Study results and limitations: In patients, a few TRBV segments were more frequent than in controls, with TRBV5-6, TRBV5-1 and TRBV20-1 among them.

Included in the TCR beta cDNA libraries were unique molecular identifiers. TCRdb reprocessed the PCR reads via MiXCR and lists one record per CDR3 protein. Among 750,000 to 950,000 distinct CDR3 sequences listed, about 53% were seen once. No antigen has been identified for these receptors. The source material was blood. Receptor source: a girl aged 5-17 years with multiple sclerosis.

This chain uses TRBV5-1 with TRBJ1-5, with a weak D call TRBD1 (6 bases). V was trimmed by 0 bases and J by 5 bases, leaving 15 bases between them. Germline assignment: CDR1 SGHRS and CDR2 YFSETQ. This CDR3 comprises 16 residues. Written as DNA, the CDR3 is TGCGCCAGCAGCTTGGGTTTAGGGGGTACGGATCAGCCCCAGCATTTT. This sequence encodes CASSLGLGGTDQPQHF. Looking up the rest from reference TRBV5-1 and TRBJ1-5 gives the full variable domain: KAGVTQTPRYLIKTRGQQVTLSCSPISGHRSVSWYQQTPGQGLQFLFEYFSETQRNKGNFPGRFSGRQFSNSRSEMNVSTLELGDSALYLCASSLGLGGTDQPQHFGDGTRLSIL.

A word on this clonotype: Its ends do not fully match the called genes, so a read error is possible. The rearrangement links TRBV7-7 to TRBJ2-5; D gene uncertain. CDR1 is SSHAT and CDR2 is FNYEAQ in the germline V gene (reference sequence). This CDR3 region has 14 residues. DNA of the CDR3: TGTGCTAGCAGCTTAGTCGGTAGTACGGAGACCCAGTACTTC. Residues: CASSLVGSTETQYF.

The rearrangement uses TRBV15 and TRBJ2-1; D gene ambiguous. CDR3 length equals 12 residues. CDR1 is LNHNV and CDR2 is YYDKDF in the germline V gene (reference sequence). V lost 1 base and J 10 bases, leaving 8 bases between the germline ends. CDR3 bases: TGTGCCACCAGCAGAGTTAGTCCCGAGCAGTTCTTC. It translates to CATSRVSPEQFF. The whole variable domain, filled in from reference TRBV15 and TRBJ2-1, reads DAMVIQNPRYQVTQFGKPVTLSCSQTLNHNVMYWYQQKSSQAPKLLFHYYDKDFNNEADTPDNFQSRRPNTSFCFLDIRSPGLGDTAMYLCATSRVSPEQFFGPGTRLTVL.

The chain is built from TRBV10-3 and TRBJ2-3; possibly TRBD2 for D (6 bases). Trimming left V 6 bases short and J 0 bases short, with 10 bases between. Germline-derived CDR1 and CDR2 are ENHRY and SYGVKD. The CDR3 is 14 residues long. For the CDR3, the DNA is TGTGCCATCAGCGCGGGGATTAGCACAGATACGCAGTATTTT. Its protein product is CAISAGISTDTQYF.

The chain is built from TRBV7-9 and TRBJ2-5, with 11 bases fitting TRBD2. CDR1 and CDR2 (germline): SEHNR, FQNEAQ (reference sequence). The CDR3 has 16 amino acids. Unmatched junction bases numbered 15, after V lost 4 bases and J lost 11 bases. In DNA, the CDR3 is TGTGCCAGCAGCTCTTATAGCGGGAGGGCCCTCAATGAGCAGTACTTC. Amino acids: CASSSYSGRALNEQYF.

The chain has TRBV20-1 and TRBJ2-7; 11 positions match TRBD2. This CDR3 has 15 amino acids. In germline, CDR1 is DFQATT, CDR2 SNEGSKA (reference sequence). Losses at the gene ends were 1 base for V and 6 bases for J; bases not matched to a gene: 8. CDR3 region: CSARVGTSGGTEQYF. The CDR3 DNA reads TGCAGTGCTAGAGTAGGAACTAGCGGGGGTACCGAGCAGTACTTC.

J is TRBJ2-1 and V is TRBV29-1, with D possibly being TRBD2 (5 bases). This CDR3 contains 15 residues. Deletions cut 0 bases from V and 9 bases from J, with 18 bases between. Looked up from germline, CDR1 is SQVTM and CDR2 is ANQGSEA. As DNA, the CDR3 is TGCAGCGTTGAAGATAGGAGTGGACTGGAGGTTGAGCAGTTCTTC. Its translation is CSVEDRSGLEVEQFF.

This rearrangement joins TRBV12-5 to TRBJ1-5; D unclear. The CDR3 is made up of 15 amino acids. From germline, CDR1 is LGHNT and CDR2 FRNRAP. V was clipped by 5 bases and J by 0 bases, with 11 bases between them. Here the CDR3 reads CASGTRWDSNQPQHF. The CDR3 DNA follows: TGTGCTAGTGGTACTCGGTGGGATAGCAATCAGCCCCAGCATTTT.

This clonotype came up a few times. The chain links TRBV24-1 to TRBJ2-3, with 13 bases that match TRBD2. V dropped 6 bases and J dropped 3; count of bases not matched to a gene: 8. Germline loops: CDR1 KGHDR, CDR2 SFDVKD. The CDR3 loop spans 17 amino acids. CDR3 in amino acids: CATSFPGLAGETDTQYF. The CDR3 nucleotides are TGTGCCACCAGTTTCCCCGGACTAGCGGGAGAGACAGATACGCAGTATTTT.

This clonotype showed up just a few times. This chain links TRBV5-6 with TRBJ1-2; D might be TRBD1 (6 bases). Trimming removed 0 bases from V and 2 bases from J, with 17 bases in between. CDR1 is SGHDT, CDR2 YYEEEE, per germline. This CDR3 comprises 17 residues. The DNA of the CDR3 is TGTGCCAGCAGCTTGGCCGTTGCTCCCGGACAGAACTATGGCTACACCTTC. It translates to CASSLAVAPGQNYGYTF.

This clonotype was seen a single time. The chain uses TRBV5-1 and TRBJ2-7; 7 bases map to TRBD1. The CDR3 covers 15 residues. V lost 0 bases to trimming and J lost 4 bases; unmatched junction nucleotides: 7. The germline V gene has CDR1 SGHRS and CDR2 YFSETQ. CDR3 nucleotide sequence: TGCGCCAGCAGCTTGGACGGGACAGTAGCGTACGAGCAGTACTTC. Translation gives CASSLDGTVAYEQYF.

The rearrangement uses TRBV9 and TRBJ1-5, with TRBD1 as a possible D gene (5 bases). Between the trimmed V and J ends, which lost 8 bases and 2 bases, there was a span of 11 bases. From germline, CDR1 is SGDLS and CDR2 YYNGEE. The CDR3 is 13 amino acids. CDR3 bases: TGTGCCAGTTCGGGGGAAGGCAATCAGCCCCAGCATTTT. As protein: CASSGEGNQPQHF.

V gene TRBV12-3 or TRBV12-4 combines with J gene TRBJ1-2; a possible D gene is TRBD1 (6 bases). Trimming took off 0 bases at V and 4 bases at J, with 9 bases between the two ends. The CDR3 spans 14 residues. The CDR3 reads CASSLAQGSYGYTF. The CDR3 region has the DNA TGTGCCAGCAGTTTAGCCCAGGGGTCCTATGGCTACACCTTC.

This chain uses TRBV7-9 with TRBJ2-3, with no clear D. V lost 1 base to trimming and J lost 3 bases, with 14 bases between them. This CDR3 has 16 residues. The V gene's germline CDR1 is SEHNR and CDR2 FQNEAQ (reference sequence). CDR3 coding DNA: TGTGCCAGCAGCTTAGTGGCGGCTTTACGAACAGATACGCAGTATTTT. It translates to CASSLVAALRTDTQYF.

Only a few counts were recorded for this clonotype. This chain joins TRBV20-1 and TRBJ1-1, with D unresolved. V was pared by 2 bases and J by 0 bases, with 10 bases between. This CDR3 comprises 14 residues. Looked up from germline, CDR1 is DFQATT and CDR2 is SNEGSKA (reference sequence). The CDR3 is CSARRPDMNTEAFF. The CDR3 nucleotides are TGCAGTGCTAGACGGCCCGACATGAACACTGAAGCTTTCTTT.

The V call is TRBV29-1, the J call TRBJ2-4, with TRBD1 identical over 10 bases. The J call may be in error: the DNA end matches TRBJ2-7 better. Germline V gene data show CDR1 as SQVTM and CDR2 as ANQGSEA. There are 16 residues in the CDR3. The CDR3 DNA follows: TGCAGCGTTGAAGAACTAGGACAGGGGGGGTACTACGAGCAGTACTTC. Translated: CSVEELGQGGYYEQYF.

Notes on this clonotype: At one end the junction does not follow the germline gene, possibly because of a read error. The rearrangement links TRBV29-1 to TRBJ2-3; D might be TRBD2 (7 bases). Germline V gene sequence: CDR1 SQVTM, CDR2 ANQGSEA. There are 15 residues in the CDR3. The CDR3: CSVFSAGGGTDAQYF. The CDR3 region has the DNA TGCAGCGTTTTTTCGGCGGGCGGGGGCACAGATGCGCAGTATTTT.

The chain recombines TRBV7-9 with TRBJ2-7; the D is unclear. The length of the CDR3 is 12 residues. V dropped 3 bases and J dropped 10 bases, with 13 bases sitting between them. CDR1 is SEHNR and CDR2 is FQNEAQ in the germline V gene (reference sequence). CDR3 region: CASSFREDTQYF. DNA of the CDR3: TGTGCCAGCAGCTTTAGGGAAGACACCCAGTACTTC.

This sequence joins TRBV2 and TRBJ2-1, with 10 bases identical to TRBD1. Germline loops: CDR1 SNHLY, CDR2 FYNNEI. This CDR3 region has 15 residues. The V gene end was trimmed by 4 bases and the J gene end by 3 bases; junction bases not matched to a gene: 3. CDR3 amino acids: CASSGWDRGYNEQFF. The CDR3 bases are TGTGCCAGCAGTGGATGGGACAGGGGCTACAATGAGCAGTTCTTC. Filled out from reference TRBV2 and TRBJ2-1, the complete variable domain reads EPEVTQTPSHQVTQMGQEVILRCVPISNHLYFYWYRQILGQKVEFLVSFYNNEISEKSEIFDDQFSVERPDGSNFTLKIRSTKLEDSAMYFCASSGWDRGYNEQFFGPGTRLTVL.

V gene TRBV12-5 combines with J gene TRBJ2-1, with 8 bases lining up with TRBD2. The CDR3 runs to 11 residues. The germline V gene has CDR1 LGHNT and CDR2 FRNRAP. The CDR3 spells CASGSNNEQFF. In DNA, the CDR3 is TGTGCCAGCGGGAGCAACAATGAGCAGTTCTTC.

The rearrangement joins TRBV6-5 to TRBJ2-7, with D possibly being TRBD1 (6 bases). Trimming removed 2 bases from V and 0 bases from J, with 11 bases in between. Looked up from germline, CDR1 is MNHEY and CDR2 is SVGAGI. This CDR3 contains 15 residues. The CDR3 sequence is CASSYTQGYSYEQYF. The CDR3 DNA is TGTGCCAGCAGTTACACACAGGGTTACTCCTACGAGCAGTACTTC.

The rearrangement uses TRBV15 and TRBJ2-7; no reliable D call. V was pared by 0 bases and J by 2 bases, with 5 bases between. The CDR3 contains 13 residues. Germline V gene data show CDR1 as LNHNV and CDR2 as YYDKDF (reference sequence). The CDR3, as DNA: TGTGCCACCAGCAGAGATATAACCTACGAGCAGTACTTC. This encodes CATSRDITYEQYF.

This clonotype was found a few times. DNA of the CDR3: TGCAGCGTTGAAGATCGGAGTGTTGGCGGGGCCAACGTCCTGACTTTC. This codes for CSVEDRSVGGANVLTF. The V gene is TRBV29-1, the J gene TRBJ2-6; no clear D gene. CDR3 length: 16 residues. The V end was cut by 0 bases, the J end by 4 bases, with 13 bases between. Germline lookup yields CDR1 SQVTM and CDR2 ANQGSEA.

This clonotype turned up a few times. The chain carries TRBV7-9 and TRBJ2-5; 10 nucleotides match TRBD2. The germline gives CDR1 SEHNR, CDR2 FQNEAQ (reference sequence). The trim removed 3 bases at V and 5 bases at J, leaving 6 bases unmatched. The length of the CDR3 is 15 residues. CDR3 in amino acids: CASSFASGSVETQYF. The CDR3 region has the DNA TGTGCCAGCAGCTTCGCTAGCGGGAGCGTTGAGACCCAGTACTTC.

This clonotype has just a few counts. CDR3 bases: TGCAGTGCTCACCGGGACAGGAGCTCCTACGAGCAGTACTTC. It specifies CSAHRDRSSYEQYF. The chain joins TRBV20-1 to TRBJ2-7, with 8 bases matching TRBD1. Germline lookup yields CDR1 DFQATT and CDR2 SNEGSKA (reference sequence). The junction had 6 bases not matched to a gene; V was cut back by 5 bases and J by 0 bases. The CDR3 has 14 residues.